The 14 T cell receptor beta chains in this list originate from one sample, sequenced in a study of CXCR3-negative and CXCR3-positive naive CD8 T cells. UMI labels and 5' RACE were used to prepare the TRB cDNA libraries. TCRdb re-analyzed the 5' RACE reads; it lists each CDR3 protein once, without DNA. Recorded for this sample: 6,500 to 7,500 distinct CDR3 sequences. Sequenced: naive CXCR3- CD8+ T cells from blood. Specified subset: CD45RO-CCR7+CD27+CD95- naive CD8+ T cells lacking CXCR3 (TNR3-). The receptors were gathered from a human donor in good health. Some clones in this sample may be carry-over from other donors' samples.

Frequency places this clonotype as medium-sized. The chain carries TRBV21-1 and TRBJ2-3; lacking DNA, the TRBD2 call made by TCRdb goes unchecked. TRBV21-1 is classified as a pseudogene. This CDR3 comprises 20 residues. CDR3 region: CASSKSAGYALAGDTDTQYF.

This clonotype is deemed medium-sized by its frequency. The chain links TRBV7-9 to TRBJ2-2; TCRdb names TRBD1, which stays unverified in the absence of DNA. Looked up from germline, CDR1 is SEHNR and CDR2 is FQNEAQ (reference sequence). This CDR3 region has 16 residues. CDR3 region: CASSLVGGQNTGELFF.

The rearrangement joins TRBV7-9 to TRBJ2-7; the D call from TCRdb, TRBD2, cannot be confirmed without DNA. The CDR3 runs to 15 residues. Germline V gives CDR1 SEHNR, CDR2 FQNEAQ (reference sequence). CDR3 region: CASSRGLDFSYEQYF.

The V gene is TRBV19, the J gene TRBJ2-4. This CDR3 is built from 13 residues. The germline gives CDR1 LNHDA, CDR2 SQIVND (reference sequence). CDR3 sequence reads: CASKAEAKNIQYF.

The genes are TRBV5-4 and TRBJ2-7; as DNA is missing, the TRBD2 call by TCRdb cannot be tested. The CDR3 loop spans 13 amino acids. Germline CDR1 and CDR2: SGHNT and YYREEE (reference sequence). The CDR3 here is CGSSLAGAYEQYF. The whole variable domain, remainder taken from reference TRBV5-4 and TRBJ2-7, is ETGVTQSPTHLIKTRGQQVTLRCSSQSGHNTVSWYQQALGQGPQFIFQYYREEENGRGNFPPRFSGLQFPNYSSELNVNALELDDSALYLCGSSLAGAYEQYFGPGTRLTVT.

J is TRBJ1-1 and V is TRBV11-2. The CDR3 spans 14 residues. Germline CDR1 is SGHAT and CDR2 is FQNNGV. CDR3: CASSPTDEDTEAFF.

By frequency, this clonotype is medium-sized. The rearrangement joins TRBV27 to TRBJ2-1; there is no DNA to check the TCRdb D call of TRBD2. The CDR3 has 14 residues. Germline V gene lookup returns CDR1 MNHEY and CDR2 SMNVEV (reference sequence). The CDR3 sequence: CASSFASGDNEQFF.

Judged by frequency, this clonotype is medium-sized. This chain uses TRBV7-9 with TRBJ2-3; the TRBD2 assignment by TCRdb is unverifiable without DNA. The length of the CDR3 is 16 residues. The germline V gene has CDR1 SEHNR and CDR2 FQNEAQ (reference sequence). The CDR3 sequence: CASSLGLQSSTDTQYF. Together with reference TRBV7-9 and TRBJ2-3, the CDR3 gives the full variable domain: DTGVSQNPRHKITKRGQNVTFRCDPISEHNRLYWYRQTLGQGPEFLTYFQNEAQLEKSRLLSDRFSAERPKGSFSTLEIQRTEQGDSAMYLCASSLGLQSSTDTQYFGPGTRLTVL.

V and J are TRBV7-3 and TRBJ2-7; the TRBD1 assignment by TCRdb is unverifiable without DNA. This CDR3 spans 15 amino acids. The germline gives CDR1 SGHTA, CDR2 FQGTGA. The CDR3 is CASSLRQGFLYEQYF.

The rearrangement links TRBV5-1 to TRBJ1-1. CDR1 SGHRS and CDR2 YFSETQ come from the germline V gene. CDR3 length: 13 residues. The CDR3 here is CASSLAGIGEAFF. Full variable domain (outside the CDR3, taken from reference TRBV5-1 and TRBJ1-1): KAGVTQTPRYLIKTRGQQVTLSCSPISGHRSVSWYQQTPGQGLQFLFEYFSETQRNKGNFPGRFSGRQFSNSRSEMNVSTLELGDSALYLCASSLAGIGEAFFGQGTRLTVV.

According to its frequency, this clonotype is medium-sized (0.01 to 0.1%). The V and J genes are TRBV29-1 and TRBJ1-2; TCRdb's D gene call, TRBD1, goes unchecked for lack of DNA. CDR1 and CDR2 (germline): SQVTM, ANQGSEA. The CDR3 is 11 amino acids. The CDR3 reads CSVVAGEGYTF.

This clonotype ranks as medium-sized in terms of frequency. The chain joins TRBV2 to TRBJ1-2; the TCRdb call, TRBD1, lacks DNA for checking. Looked up from germline, CDR1 is SNHLY and CDR2 is FYNNEI. The CDR3 runs to 13 residues. This CDR3 reads CAQRRDSDYGYTF.

This chain links TRBV4-1 with TRBJ2-3; with no DNA, the TCRdb D assignment of TRBD2 cannot be verified. The germline CDR1 and CDR2 sequences are MGHRA and YSYEKL. This CDR3 comprises 15 residues. CDR3 in amino acids: CASSQVSGSTDTQYF.

This rearrangement joins TRBV19 to TRBJ2-2; the D call from TCRdb, TRBD1, cannot be confirmed without DNA. Germline CDR1 and CDR2: LNHDA and SQIVND (reference sequence). The CDR3 loop spans 14 amino acids. The CDR3 sequence is CASSMTGDTGELFF.